These 30 T cell receptor beta chains were sequenced from one sample in a study of read filtering for tumor transcriptome and immune sequencing (dated by TCRdb to about 2020). TCRdb records Illumina HiSeq 4000 as the sequencer. TCR libraries were constructed from about 400 ng RNA using the Immunoverse kit, and molecular barcoded adaptors covering alpha/delta and beta/gamma chains were employed. The public reads were quality trimmed at Q25 with fastp and then assembled into clones with MiXCR by TCRdb, keeping productive beta chains. Each CDR3 protein appears once, grouped with its most common genes and DNA. The sample yields 50,000 to 65,000 distinct CDR3 sequences; under 20% were counted once. About 14% of the sample is in the top ten clones. Input material: a population of CD138-negative cells sorted from bone marrow. Taken with the paper, the label for cell subset or site translates to: bone marrow mononuclear cells depleted of CD138+ plasma/myeloma cells by negative magnetic selection. The receptors stem from a donor over 35 with multiple myeloma.

A remark on this clonotype: Just one base apart from a much larger clone, this may be a read error. DNA of the CDR3: TGTGCCAGCACCCGGGGGGGGACTTTGAACACCGGGGAGCTGCTTTTT. Amino acids: CASTRGGTLNTGELLF. This chain links TRBV5-5 with TRBJ2-2, with 8 bases matching TRBD2. The CDR3 is 16 amino acids. Germline-derived CDR1 and CDR2 are SGHKS and YYEKEE (reference sequence). The variable domain in full, with the rest retrieved from reference TRBV5-5 and TRBJ2-2, is DAGVTQSPTHLIKTRGQQVTLRCSPISGHKSVSWYQQVLGQGPQFIFQYYEKEERGRGNFPDRFSARQFPNYSSELNVNALLLGDSALYLCASTRGGTLNTGELLFGEGSRLTVL.

This clonotype was counted ten times or more. The chain uses TRBV20-1 and TRBJ2-3; TRBD2 aligns across 10 bases. Germline CDR1 and CDR2: DFQATT and SNEGSKA (reference sequence). J was trimmed by 4 bases and V by 4 bases; bases with no gene match: 2. This CDR3 has 13 residues. The CDR3 nucleotides read TGCAGTGCTACGCTAGCGGGAGCAGATACGCAGTATTTT. It is translated as CSATLAGADTQYF.

Details on this clonotype: It may be a read error: a sequence one base away is much more abundant. The gene calls are TRBV12-3 or TRBV12-4 and TRBJ2-3; TRBD1 might be the D (5 bases). V was trimmed by 3 bases and J by 0 bases, leaving 16 bases between them. CDR3 size: 17 residues. The CDR3 here is CASSFDSLTPSTDTQYF. CDR3 nucleotides: TGTGCCAGCAGTTTTGACAGCCTAACACCTAGCACAGATACGCAGTATTTT.

The chain uses TRBV28 and TRBJ1-1, with 8 bases matching TRBD1. The CDR3 length is 14 residues. Germline-derived CDR1 and CDR2 are MDHEN and SYDVKM. J gave up 3 bases and V 2 bases, and 2 bases lay outside the gene matches. Here the CDR3 DNA reads TGTGCCAGCAGTTTAGACAGGGGCGACACTGAAGCTTTCTTT. Encoded protein: CASSLDRGDTEAFF.

In this sample, this clonotype turned up a few times. The rearrangement uses TRBV20-1 and TRBJ2-5, with a tentative D call TRBD2 (6 bases). The CDR3 spans 12 residues. Germline CDR1 is DFQATT and CDR2 is SNEGSKA (reference sequence). Trimming pared 3 bases from V and 3 bases from J, leaving 8 bases between. The CDR3 loop reads CSASGGKETQYF. CDR3 in DNA: TGCAGTGCTAGCGGGGGAAAAGAGACCCAGTACTTC.

Many counts were recorded for this clonotype. The chain has TRBV11-3 and TRBJ2-7, with D perhaps TRBD1 (5 bases). CDR1 and CDR2 (germline): SGHNT, YENEEA. The CDR3 has 16 amino acids. Between the trimmed V and J ends, which lost 0 bases and 2 bases, there was a span of 14 bases. The CDR3, as DNA: TGTGCCAGCAGCTTAGATGTCATAAGGGGCACCTACGAGCAGTACTTC. The encoded protein is CASSLDVIRGTYEQYF.

This clonotype was recorded at least ten times. J is TRBJ2-7 and V is TRBV20-1, with D perhaps being TRBD1 or TRBD2 (5 bases each). Between the trimmed V and J ends, which lost 4 bases and 3 bases, there was a span of 10 bases. Germline values: CDR1 DFQATT, CDR2 SNEGSKA (reference sequence). The CDR3 spans 12 residues. Here the CDR3 reads CSAKGPLYEQYF. The CDR3 DNA reads TGCAGTGCTAAGGGACCTCTCTACGAGCAGTACTTC.

This clonotype was observed many times. The rearrangement joins TRBV5-5 to TRBJ2-7; D is perhaps TRBD1 (6 bases). Germline CDR1 and CDR2: SGHKS and YYEKEE (reference sequence). This CDR3 region has 15 residues. V lost 2 bases and J lost 2, with 14 bases in between. In DNA form, the CDR3 reads TGTGCCAGCAGCTTATCCGGGACAAACACCTACGAGCAGTACTTC. Its translation is CASSLSGTNTYEQYF.

On this clonotype: A far larger clone is only one base removed, so a read error is likely. The chain is built from TRBV30 and TRBJ1-6, with 7 nucleotides matching TRBD1. The J call may not be correct, given that the DNA end is closer to TRBJ1-1. This CDR3 has 13 residues. CDR1 and CDR2 (germline): GTSNPN, SVGIG (reference sequence). The CDR3 sequence: CAWSIQGNTQAFF. The CDR3 nucleotides are TGTGCCTGGAGTATACAGGGGAACACTCAAGCTTTCTTT.

The V and J genes are TRBV19 and TRBJ2-2, with D unclear. The CDR3 is 13 amino acids. The germline gives CDR1 LNHDA, CDR2 SQIVND (reference sequence). The V and J ends lost 5 bases and 6 bases respectively, with 10 bases between them. CDR3 nucleotide sequence: TGTGCCAGTAGTGTTACTGGCGCCGGGGAGCTGTTTTTT. Translating gives CASSVTGAGELFF.

By sample fraction, this clonotype is medium-sized. The chain combines TRBV12-3 or TRBV12-4 with TRBJ2-6; D is undetermined. CDR3 length: 14 residues. The germline V and J ends were trimmed by 8 bases and 0 bases, with 8 bases remaining between them. Here the CDR3 reads CASLVISGANVLTF. CDR3 DNA sequence: TGTGCCAGCTTGGTGATCTCTGGGGCCAACGTCCTGACTTTC.

This clonotype was counted ten times or more. The chain employs TRBV3-1 and TRBJ2-5; 10 bases fit TRBD1. There are 15 residues in the CDR3. V lost 1 base to trimming and J lost 5 bases; unmatched junction nucleotides: 4. Germline V CDR1 and CDR2: LGHDT, YNNKEL (reference sequence). The CDR3 DNA reads as TGTGCCAGCAGCCAAGGGACAGGGGGAATGGAGACCCAGTACTTC. Translating it yields CASSQGTGGMETQYF.

This clonotype was observed many times. The gene calls are TRBV5-1 and TRBJ2-3, with D maybe TRBD2 (6 bases). The CDR3 length is 16 residues. The V gene lost 4 bases and the J gene lost 0 bases, with 15 bases spanning the gap. The germline V gene has CDR1 SGHRS and CDR2 YFSETQ. CDR3 sequence: CASSPRSSGSTDTQYF. CDR3 coding DNA: TGCGCCAGCAGCCCCCGTAGTAGCGGAAGCACAGATACGCAGTATTTT.

This clonotype was recorded many times. The gene calls are TRBV29-1 and TRBJ2-3; D gene unclear. The CDR3 runs to 12 residues. V lost 4 bases to trimming and J lost 4 bases, with 9 bases between them. Germline CDR1 and CDR2: SQVTM and ANQGSEA. As DNA, the CDR3 is TGCAGCGTTGGCCGTACGGCAGATACGCAGTATTTT. Its protein product is CSVGRTADTQYF.

On this clonotype itself: One end of the junction is discordant with germline, which a read error may explain. V gene TRBV4-1 combines with J gene TRBJ1-6; 7 bases match TRBD1. CDR1 MGHRA and CDR2 YSYEKL come from the germline V gene. The CDR3 spans 17 residues. This CDR3 reads CASSQDPQGTDNTPLHF. The CDR3 DNA reads TGCGCCAGCAGCCAGGACCCTCAGGGGACAGATAATACACCCCTCCACTTT.

This rearrangement joins TRBV14 to TRBJ2-2, with 10 bases aligning to TRBD2. After removal of 4 bases from V and 1 base from J, the junction contained 3 bases not matched to a gene. Germline lookup yields CDR1 SGHDN and CDR2 FVKESK. The CDR3 contains 16 residues. CDR3 amino acids: CASSPLAGMNTGELFF. CDR3 nucleotide sequence: TGTGCCAGCAGCCCACTAGCGGGGATGAACACCGGGGAGCTGTTTTTT.

This clonotype has just a few counts. The V call is TRBV5-1, the J call TRBJ2-1; 13 nucleotides line up with TRBD2. Unmatched junction bases numbered 4, after V lost 4 bases and J lost 6 bases. Germline-derived CDR1 and CDR2 are SGHRS and YFSETQ. The CDR3 consists of 15 residues. CDR3 residues: CASSQRTSGGNEQFF. CDR3 in DNA: TGCGCCAGCAGCCAAAGGACTAGCGGGGGCAATGAGCAGTTCTTC.

This clonotype showed up many times. The chain carries TRBV20-1 and TRBJ2-7; 9 nucleotides align to TRBD2. This CDR3 spans 15 amino acids. The junction had 7 bases not matched to a gene; V was cut back by 4 bases and J by 0 bases. Germline CDR1 reads DFQATT; CDR2 reads SNEGSKA (reference sequence). The CDR3 bases are TGCAGTGCTATCCAGCGGGAGGCCAACTCCTACGAGCAGTACTTC. Translating gives CSAIQREANSYEQYF.

This clonotype came up many times. The V and J genes are TRBV7-3 and TRBJ2-2; maybe TRBD2 (6 bases). The CDR3 contains 15 residues. Germline V CDR1 and CDR2: SGHTA, FQGTGA. V was shortened by 5 bases and J by 7 bases, with 17 bases between the two germline ends. CDR3 protein: CASSPEGLWSGELFF. CDR3 sequence (DNA): TGTGCCAGCAGCCCGGAGGGACTGTGGAGCGGGGAGCTGTTTTTT.

This clonotype turned up a few times. This clone may be a read error of a much larger clone one base away. The rearrangement links TRBV21-1 to TRBJ2-2. TRBV21-1 is annotated as a pseudogene. The length of the CDR3 is 15 residues. The CDR3 protein is CASSKEENDTGELFF. As DNA, the CDR3 is TGTGCCAGCAGCAAAGAGGAAAACGACACCGGGGAGCTGTTTTTT.

There are many counts of this clonotype. The chain employs TRBV15 and TRBJ1-1; D remains unclear. With 0 bases removed from V and 0 bases from J, the gap between germline ends came to 8 bases. The germline CDR1 and CDR2 sequences are LNHNV and YYDKDF (reference sequence). The CDR3 extends over 15 amino acids. CDR3 amino acids: CATSREVRMNTEAFF. The CDR3 nucleotides read TGTGCCACCAGCAGAGAAGTCAGGATGAACACTGAAGCTTTCTTT.

This clonotype was seen repeatedly, ten times or more. This chain connects TRBV20-1 to TRBJ2-5, with D perhaps TRBD1 or TRBD2 (6 bases each). V lost 6 bases, J lost 0 bases, and 17 bases lay in between. The CDR3 sequence is 15 residues long. Germline lookup yields CDR1 DFQATT and CDR2 SNEGSKA (reference sequence). The DNA of the CDR3 is TGCAGTGCCGACGGGGGCCGAATGTACCAAGAGACCCAGTACTTC. Encoded protein: CSADGGRMYQETQYF.

This clonotype has a count of ten or more. CDR3 region: CASSQQGGGDYNEQFF. CDR3 bases: TGTGCCAGCAGTCAACAAGGCGGGGGGGATTACAATGAGCAGTTCTTC. The chain has TRBV6-5 and TRBJ2-1; 9 nucleotides line up with TRBD2. The CDR3 extends over 16 amino acids. After removal of 5 bases from V and 4 bases from J, the junction contained 9 bases not matched to a gene. Germline CDR1 and CDR2: MNHEY and SVGAGI.

Comment on this clonotype: A much larger clone lies a single base off, so this may be a read error. V and J are TRBV19 and TRBJ2-7; D remains unclear. The ends were cut back, 9 bases at V and 6 bases at J, with 18 bases in the middle. Germline lookup yields CDR1 LNHDA and CDR2 SQIVND (reference sequence). This CDR3 comprises 13 residues. The CDR3 nucleotides are TGTGCCAGCCGACCGGGTCTTTCGTCCGAGCAGTACTTC. It encodes CASRPGLSSEQYF.

The sample holds many counts of this clonotype. J is TRBJ2-1 and V is TRBV7-3; D call uncertain. Trimming took off 0 bases at V and 7 bases at J, with 4 bases between the two ends. Germline CDR1 and CDR2: SGHTA and FQGTGA. This CDR3 is 12 amino acids long. The CDR3 here is CASSLTRNEQFF. CDR3 coding DNA: TGTGCCAGCAGCTTAACCAGGAATGAGCAGTTCTTC.

This clonotype was seen repeatedly, ten times or more. The chain has TRBV3-1 and TRBJ2-2, with unresolved D. Trimming took 5 bases from V and 3 from J, leaving 13 bases between them. The CDR3 runs 15 residues. Germline values: CDR1 LGHDT, CDR2 YNNKEL (reference sequence). The CDR3 DNA follows: TGTGCCAGCAGCTCGTGGGGATTAGACACCGGGGAGCTGTTTTTT. Encoded protein: CASSSWGLDTGELFF.

This clonotype showed up many times. The chain recombines TRBV5-6 with TRBJ2-5; D not certain. V was clipped by 3 bases and J by 5 bases, with 14 bases between them. Looked up from germline, CDR1 is SGHDT and CDR2 is YYEEEE. This CDR3 comprises 14 residues. The CDR3 is CASSWTPSVETQYF. In DNA, the CDR3 is TGTGCCAGCAGCTGGACCCCCAGTGTGGAGACCCAGTACTTC. Together with reference TRBV5-6 and TRBJ2-5, the CDR3 gives the full variable domain: DAGVTQSPTHLIKTRGQQVTLRCSPKSGHDTVSWYQQALGQGPQFIFQYYEEEERQRGNFPDRFSGHQFPNYSSELNVNALLLGDSALYLCASSWTPSVETQYFGPGTRLLVL.

This clonotype was found many times. The chain is built from TRBV10-3 and TRBJ1-1; 9 nucleotides agree with TRBD1. The CDR3 is made up of 15 amino acids. The germline V gene has CDR1 ENHRY and CDR2 SYGVKD. Germline trimming cut 4 bases from V and 0 bases from J; bases unmatched to any gene: 3. The CDR3 DNA is TGTGCCATCAGTGCCCGACAGGGGGTGAACACTGAAGCTTTCTTT. Its translation: CAISARQGVNTEAFF.

This clonotype occurred a few times. This chain links TRBV23-1 with TRBJ2-5; maybe TRBD1 (5 bases). TRBV23-1 is identified as an open reading frame with a role that is uncertain. The CDR3 is made up of 16 amino acids. Trimming shortened V by 0 bases and J by 2 bases, and 13 bases separated the two germline ends. CDR3 residues: CASSQSGLTHQETQYF. As DNA, the CDR3 is TGCGCCAGCAGTCAATCGGGGCTAACACATCAAGAGACCCAGTACTTC.

In its sample, this clonotype was seen many times. The chain recombines TRBV5-1 with TRBJ2-1; no definite D call. The CDR3 contains 15 residues. The germline V gene encodes CDR1 SGHRS and CDR2 YFSETQ. The V gene lost 0 bases and the J gene lost 2 bases, with 9 bases spanning the gap. The CDR3 loop reads CASSLVRVTYNEQFF. The DNA for the CDR3 is TGCGCCAGCAGCTTGGTTAGGGTAACCTACAATGAGCAGTTCTTC.